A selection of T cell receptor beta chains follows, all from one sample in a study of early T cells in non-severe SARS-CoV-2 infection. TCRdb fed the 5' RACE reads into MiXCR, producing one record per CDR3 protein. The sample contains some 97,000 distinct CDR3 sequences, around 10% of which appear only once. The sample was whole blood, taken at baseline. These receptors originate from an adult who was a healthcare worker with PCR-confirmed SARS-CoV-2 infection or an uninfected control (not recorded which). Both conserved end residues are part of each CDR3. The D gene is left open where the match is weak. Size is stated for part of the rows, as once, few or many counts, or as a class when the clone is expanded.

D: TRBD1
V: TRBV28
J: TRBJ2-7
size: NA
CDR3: CASKPGQTTYEQYF
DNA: TGTGCCAGTAAACCGGGACAGACCACCTACGAGCAGTACTTC

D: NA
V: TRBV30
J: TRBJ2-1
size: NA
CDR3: CVWSLKVSRNEQFF
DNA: TGTGTCTGGAGCCTAAAGGTCTCGCGGAATGAGCAGTTCTTC

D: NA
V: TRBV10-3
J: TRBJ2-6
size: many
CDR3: CAIKAGLGGANVLTF
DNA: TGTGCCATCAAGGCAGGGCTGGGTGGGGCCAACGTCCTGACTTTC

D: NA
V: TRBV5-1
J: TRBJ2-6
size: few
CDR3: CASSSPAGANVLTF
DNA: TGCGCCAGCAGCTCTCCGGCTGGGGCCAACGTCCTGACTTTC

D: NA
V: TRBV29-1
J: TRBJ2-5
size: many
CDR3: CSVEPPSAQETQYF
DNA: TGCAGCGTTGAACCCCCTAGCGCCCAAGAGACCCAGTACTTC

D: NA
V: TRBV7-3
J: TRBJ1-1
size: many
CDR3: CASSENPGRLNTEAFF
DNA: TGTGCCAGCAGTGAAAACCCAGGTCGCCTGAACACTGAAGCTTTCTTT

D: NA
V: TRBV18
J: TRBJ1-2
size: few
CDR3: CASSPQAQDYGYTF
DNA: TGTGCCAGCTCACCACAGGCGCAAGACTATGGCTACACCTTC

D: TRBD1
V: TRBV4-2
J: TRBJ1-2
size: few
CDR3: CASRRDRATSYGYTF
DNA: TGTGCCAGCAGGCGGGACAGGGCGACATCTTATGGCTACACCTTC

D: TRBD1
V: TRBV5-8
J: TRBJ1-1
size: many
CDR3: CASSRTGAGAFF
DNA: TGTGCCAGCAGCCGCACAGGGGCAGGAGCTTTCTTT

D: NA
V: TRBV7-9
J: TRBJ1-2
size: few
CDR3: CASSRYTGGRPNYGYTF
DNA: TGTGCCAGCAGCCGATATACCGGGGGCAGGCCTAACTATGGCTACACCTTC

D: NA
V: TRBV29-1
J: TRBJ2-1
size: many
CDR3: CSVEGNTSEEQFF
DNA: TGCAGCGTTGAGGGGAACACCAGTGAAGAGCAGTTCTTC

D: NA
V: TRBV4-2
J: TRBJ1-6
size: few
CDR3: CASSQEWGGHGVDSPLHF
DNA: TGTGCCAGCAGCCAAGAATGGGGAGGACACGGTGTTGATTCACCCCTCCACTTT

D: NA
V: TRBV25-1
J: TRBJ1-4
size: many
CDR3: CASSIRGRNEKLFF
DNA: TGTGCCAGTTCAATCCGGGGGAGGAATGAAAAACTGTTTTTT

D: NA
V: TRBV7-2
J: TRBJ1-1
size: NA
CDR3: CAGSIVFRNTEAFF
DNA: TGTGCCGGCAGCATAGTCTTTCGGAACACTGAAGCTTTCTTT

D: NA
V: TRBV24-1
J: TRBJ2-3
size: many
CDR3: CATKGQITDTQYF
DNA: TGTGCCACCAAAGGACAGATCACAGATACGCAGTATTTT

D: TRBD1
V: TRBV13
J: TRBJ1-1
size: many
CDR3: CASSRPWGQGAEAFF
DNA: TGTGCCAGCAGCCGTCCCTGGGGACAGGGGGCTGAAGCTTTCTTT

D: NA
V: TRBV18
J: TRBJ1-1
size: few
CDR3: CASSDLGAGTEAFF
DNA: TGTGCCAGCTCAGACCTGGGGGCCGGTACTGAAGCTTTCTTT

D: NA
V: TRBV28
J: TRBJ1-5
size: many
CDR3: CASSTPGQYQPQHF
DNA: TGTGCCAGCAGTACTCCTGGACAGTATCAGCCCCAGCATTTT

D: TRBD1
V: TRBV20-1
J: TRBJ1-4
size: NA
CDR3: CSARDSDRPFEKLFF
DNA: TGCAGTGCTAGAGATTCGGACAGGCCTTTCGAAAAACTGTTTTTT

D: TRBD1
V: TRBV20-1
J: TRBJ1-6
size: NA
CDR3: CSATRTGGSPLHF
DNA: TGCAGTGCTACGCGGACAGGGGGTTCACCCCTCCACTTT

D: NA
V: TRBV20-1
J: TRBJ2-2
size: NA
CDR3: CSARDLNVGRTGELFF
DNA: TGCAGTGCTAGAGATCTGAACGTAGGGCGCACCGGGGAGCTGTTTTTT

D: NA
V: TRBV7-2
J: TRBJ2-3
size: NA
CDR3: CASSLSYSQYF
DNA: TGTGCCAGCAGCTTATCCTACTCGCAGTATTTT

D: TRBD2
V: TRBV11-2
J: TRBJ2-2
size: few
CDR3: CASSLGLAGFRSGELFF
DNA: TGTGCCAGCAGCTTAGGCCTAGCGGGATTTCGTTCCGGGGAGCTGTTTTTT

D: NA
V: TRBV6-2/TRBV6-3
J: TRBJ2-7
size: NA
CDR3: CASSYWYEQYF
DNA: TGTGCCAGCAGTTACTGGTACGAGCAGTACTTC

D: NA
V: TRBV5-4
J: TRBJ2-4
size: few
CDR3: CASSDRDGQNIQYF
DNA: TGTGCCAGCAGCGACCGGGACGGACAAAACATTCAGTACTTC

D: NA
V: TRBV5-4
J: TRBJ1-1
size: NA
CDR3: CASSSWLNTEAFF
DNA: TGTGCCAGCAGCTCGTGGTTGAACACTGAAGCTTTCTTT

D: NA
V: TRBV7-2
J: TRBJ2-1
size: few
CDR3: CASSLVAPTYNEQFF
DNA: TGTGCCAGCAGCTTAGTAGCGCCAACCTACAATGAGCAGTTCTTC

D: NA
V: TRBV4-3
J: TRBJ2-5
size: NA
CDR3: CASSQGRGAAGTQYF
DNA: TGCGCCAGCAGCCAAGGTCGGGGAGCCGCAGGGACCCAGTACTTC

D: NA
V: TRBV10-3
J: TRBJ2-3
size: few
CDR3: CAISEPLTKPGTDTQYF
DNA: TGTGCCATCAGTGAGCCCTTGACTAAACCAGGGACAGATACGCAGTATTTT

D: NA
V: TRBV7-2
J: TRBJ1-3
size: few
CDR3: CASSFPGGAASGNTIYF
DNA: TGTGCCAGCAGCTTTCCGGGGGGCGCGGCCTCTGGAAACACCATATATTTT

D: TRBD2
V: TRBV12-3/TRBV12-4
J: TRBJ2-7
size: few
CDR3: CASSLRTSEGHEQYF
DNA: TGTGCCAGCAGTTTAAGGACTAGCGAGGGTCACGAGCAGTACTTC

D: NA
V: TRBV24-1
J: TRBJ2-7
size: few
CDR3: CATSDPGTSPHEQYF
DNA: TGTGCCACCAGTGACCCCGGTACTAGCCCGCACGAGCAGTACTTC

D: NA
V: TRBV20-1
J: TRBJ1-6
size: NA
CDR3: CSARDGPSYSPLHF
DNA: TGCAGTGCTAGAGATGGACCCTCCTATTCACCCCTCCACTTT

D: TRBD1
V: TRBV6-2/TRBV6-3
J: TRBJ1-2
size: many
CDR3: CASSSGQAMGYTF
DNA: TGTGCCAGCAGCTCCGGACAGGCGATGGGCTACACCTTC

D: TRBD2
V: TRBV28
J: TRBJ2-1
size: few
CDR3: CASSWATSGRDEQFF
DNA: TGTGCCAGCAGTTGGGCTACTAGCGGGAGGGATGAGCAGTTCTTC

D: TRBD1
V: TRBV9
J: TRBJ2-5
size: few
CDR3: CASSVATSGGQETQYF
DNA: TGTGCCAGCAGCGTAGCTACGTCAGGGGGCCAAGAGACCCAGTACTTC

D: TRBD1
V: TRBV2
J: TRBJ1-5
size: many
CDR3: CASSSQGTGLNQPQHF
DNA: TGTGCCAGCAGTTCGCAGGGGACAGGGTTAAATCAGCCCCAGCATTTT